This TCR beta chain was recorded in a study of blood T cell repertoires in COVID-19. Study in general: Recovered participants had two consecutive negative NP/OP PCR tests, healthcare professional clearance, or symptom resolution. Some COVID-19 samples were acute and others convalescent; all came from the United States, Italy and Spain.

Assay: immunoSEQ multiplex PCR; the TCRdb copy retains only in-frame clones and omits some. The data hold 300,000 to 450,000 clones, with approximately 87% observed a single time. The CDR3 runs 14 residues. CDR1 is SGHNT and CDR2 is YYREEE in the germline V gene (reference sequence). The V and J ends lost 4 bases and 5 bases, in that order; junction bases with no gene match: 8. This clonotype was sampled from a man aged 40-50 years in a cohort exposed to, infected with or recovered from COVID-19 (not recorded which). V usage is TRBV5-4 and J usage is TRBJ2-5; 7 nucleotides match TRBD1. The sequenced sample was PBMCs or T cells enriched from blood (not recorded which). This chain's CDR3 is CASSLDRPGETQYF. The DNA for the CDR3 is TGTGCCAGCAGCCTGGACAGGCCCGGGGAGACCCAGTACTTC.